A single sample gave rise to the 14 T cell receptor beta chains below, sequenced in a study of blood T cell repertoires in COVID-19. Here immunoSEQ multiplex PCR was the method, and the copy in TCRdb shows in-frame clones only, minus some. This table holds approximately 130,000 clones, around 81% found once. The sample consisted of peripheral blood. Receptors originate from a woman aged 60-70 years with active or convalescent COVID-19.

This clone came up a few times. V is TRBV30 and J is TRBJ1-1; D gene unclear. The CDR3 has 13 residues. From germline, CDR1 is GTSNPN and CDR2 SVGIG (reference sequence). V lost 8 bases, J lost 5 bases, and 18 bases lay in between. CDR3 sequence (DNA): TGTGCCCGGTTAGGAGGCGCAGGAACTGAAGCTTTCTTT. Protein: CARLGGAGTEAFF.

The chain employs TRBV27 and TRBJ1-1; D not resolved. Trimming removed 0 bases at V and 4 bases at J, with 9 bases between. This CDR3 region has 14 residues. Per germline, CDR1 MNHEY and CDR2 SMNVEV (reference sequence). This CDR3 is CASSLSDISTEAFF. For the CDR3, the DNA is TGTGCCAGCAGTTTATCCGATATTAGCACTGAAGCTTTCTTT.

The chain combines TRBV7-8 with TRBJ1-1; 10 bases fit TRBD1. V was clipped by 5 bases and J by 1 base; unmatched bases: 4. The germline CDR1 and CDR2 sequences are SGHVS and FQNEAQ. This CDR3 region has 15 residues. The CDR3 DNA is TGTGCCAGCAGCCCAAGACAGGGGGCGAACACTGAAGCTTTCTTT. As protein: CASSPRQGANTEAFF.

This chain joins TRBV4-1 and TRBJ2-3; 12 bases fit TRBD2. Germline V gene lookup returns CDR1 MGHRA and CDR2 YSYEKL. V lost 8 bases and J lost 8; bases outside the gene matches: 5. This CDR3 comprises 13 residues. The CDR3 is CASGLAGQSTQYF. The CDR3 region has the DNA TGCGCCAGCGGACTAGCGGGGCAAAGTACGCAGTATTTT.

This chain connects TRBV10-3 to TRBJ2-1, with 9 nucleotides matching TRBD2. With V trimmed by 0 bases and J by 4 bases, 10 bases remained unmatched. Per the germline V gene, CDR1 is ENHRY and CDR2 is SYGVKD. CDR3 length equals 18 residues. CDR3 residues: CAISESIAGGPMYNEQFF. CDR3 bases: TGTGCCATCAGTGAGTCGATTGCGGGAGGGCCGATGTACAATGAGCAGTTCTTC.

The chain carries TRBV5-6 and TRBJ2-1; TRBD2 is a possible D gene (6 bases). Between the trimmed V and J ends, which lost 3 bases and 4 bases, there was a span of 8 bases. Germline V gives CDR1 SGHDT, CDR2 YYEEEE. The CDR3 is made up of 13 amino acids. The CDR3: CASSSGEYNEQFF. The CDR3 DNA reads TGTGCCAGCAGCTCGGGAGAGTACAATGAGCAGTTCTTC.

This chain joins TRBV30 and TRBJ2-5, with D tentatively TRBD2 (6 bases). Germline-derived CDR1 and CDR2 are GTSNPN and SVGIG (reference sequence). The CDR3 sequence is 17 residues long. Deletions cut 0 bases from V and 4 bases from J, with 21 bases between. The CDR3 loop is CAWSVSDYRFEGETQYF. CDR3 nucleotides: TGTGCCTGGAGTGTATCGGACTATAGGTTCGAAGGAGAGACCCAGTACTTC.

This chain uses TRBV3-1 (or the pseudogene TRBV3-2) with TRBJ1-5, with 9 bases lining up with TRBD1. The CDR3 totals 14 residues. Germline V gene lookup returns CDR1 LGHDT and CDR2 YNNKEL (reference sequence). J lost 2 bases, V lost 8 bases, and 4 bases had no gene match. DNA for the CDR3: TGTGCCAGCGGGACAGGGTACGGCAATCAGCCCCAGCATTTT. Amino acid sequence: CASGTGYGNQPQHF.

J is TRBJ2-6 and V is TRBV28, with 7 bases matching TRBD1. CDR3 length: 14 residues. Losses at the gene ends were 7 bases for V and 4 bases for J; bases not matched to a gene: 4. CDR1 and CDR2 from the germline V gene are MDHEN and SYDVKM. CDR3 DNA: TGTGCCAGCAAGGGGGCCACGGGGGCCAACGTCCTGACTTTC. Protein sequence: CASKGATGANVLTF.

The J gene is TRBJ1-2, the V gene TRBV6-5, with a weak D call TRBD1 (5 bases). The CDR3 runs to 13 residues. The germline gives CDR1 MNHEY, CDR2 SVGAGI. Trimming cost V 2 bases and J 2 bases, with 6 bases left between them. The DNA of the CDR3 is TGTGCCAGCAGTTACGACAGAAACTATGGCTACACCTTC. Residues: CASSYDRNYGYTF.

The chain is built from TRBV18 and TRBJ2-3, with 9 bases fitting TRBD2. Per germline, CDR1 KGHSH and CDR2 LQKENI. This CDR3 contains 15 residues. J gave up 5 bases and V 2 bases, and 5 bases lay outside the gene matches. CDR3 nucleotides: TGTGCCAGCTCACCAGGCGGGAGGGCCGTAGATACGCAGTATTTT. It is translated as CASSPGGRAVDTQYF.

The sample holds one count of this clone. The chain joins TRBV28 to TRBJ2-5; 7 bases match TRBD1. Germline CDR1 is MDHEN and CDR2 is SYDVKM. The V segment lost 3 bases and the J segment 5 bases; nucleotides outside the gene matches: 6. The CDR3 loop spans 14 amino acids. Here the CDR3 DNA reads TGTGCCAGCAGTTTTGATAGGGGGCGCGAGACCCAGTACTTC. Protein sequence: CASSFDRGRETQYF. Together with reference TRBV28 and TRBJ2-5, the CDR3 gives the full variable domain: DVKVTQSSRYLVKRTGEKVFLECVQDMDHENMFWYRQDPGLGLRLIYFSYDVKMKEKGDIPEGYSVSREKKERFSLILESASTNQTSMYLCASSFDRGRETQYFGPGTRLLVL.

The chain uses TRBV6-5 and TRBJ1-5; maybe TRBD1 (6 bases). The V gene's germline CDR1 is MNHEY and CDR2 SVGAGI. The CDR3 spans 14 residues. Trimming stripped 6 bases from V and 3 bases from J, with 12 bases between. The CDR3, as DNA: TGTGCCAGCAGCCTCGACAGGAACAATCAGCCCCAGCATTTT. Amino acids: CASSLDRNNQPQHF.

The chain employs TRBV29-1 and TRBJ2-3; D may be TRBD1 (5 bases). CDR1 and CDR2 (germline): SQVTM, ANQGSEA. The CDR3 runs to 14 residues. V was pared by 7 bases and J by 0 bases, with 14 bases between. CDR3: CSGIQGLSTDTQYF. CDR3 nucleotide sequence: TGCAGCGGGATTCAGGGCCTCAGCACAGATACGCAGTATTTT.